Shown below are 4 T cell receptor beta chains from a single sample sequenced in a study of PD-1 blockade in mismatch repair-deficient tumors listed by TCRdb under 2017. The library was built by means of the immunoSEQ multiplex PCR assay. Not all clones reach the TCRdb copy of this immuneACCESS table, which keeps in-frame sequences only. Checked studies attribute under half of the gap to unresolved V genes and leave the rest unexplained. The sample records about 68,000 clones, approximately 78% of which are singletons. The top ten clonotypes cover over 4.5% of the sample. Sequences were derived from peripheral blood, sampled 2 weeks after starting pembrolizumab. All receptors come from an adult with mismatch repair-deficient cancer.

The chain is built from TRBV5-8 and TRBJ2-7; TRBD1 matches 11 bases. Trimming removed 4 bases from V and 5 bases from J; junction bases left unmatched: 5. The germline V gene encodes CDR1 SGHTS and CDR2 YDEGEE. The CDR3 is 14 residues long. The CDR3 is CASSVWTGGHEQYF. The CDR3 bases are TGTGCCAGCAGCGTTTGGACAGGGGGCCACGAGCAGTACTTC. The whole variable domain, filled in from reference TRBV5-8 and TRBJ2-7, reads EAGVTQSPTHLIKTRGQQATLRCSPISGHTSVYWYQQALGLGLQFLLWYDEGEERNRGNFPPRFSGRQFPNYSSELNVNALELEDSALYLCASSVWTGGHEQYFGPGTRLTVT.

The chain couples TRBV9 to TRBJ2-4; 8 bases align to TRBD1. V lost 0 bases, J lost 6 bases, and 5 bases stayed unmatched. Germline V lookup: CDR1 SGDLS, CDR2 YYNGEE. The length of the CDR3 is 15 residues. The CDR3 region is CASSVDSGGTNIQYF. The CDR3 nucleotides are TGTGCCAGCAGCGTAGATTCAGGGGGCACAAACATTCAGTACTTC.

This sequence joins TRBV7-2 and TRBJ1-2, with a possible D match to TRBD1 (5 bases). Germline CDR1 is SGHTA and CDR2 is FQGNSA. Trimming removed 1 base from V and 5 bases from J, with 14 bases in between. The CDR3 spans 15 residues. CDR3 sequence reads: CASSLGLTTDYGYTF. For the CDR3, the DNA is TGTGCCAGCAGCTTAGGCCTCACGACAGATTATGGCTACACCTTC.

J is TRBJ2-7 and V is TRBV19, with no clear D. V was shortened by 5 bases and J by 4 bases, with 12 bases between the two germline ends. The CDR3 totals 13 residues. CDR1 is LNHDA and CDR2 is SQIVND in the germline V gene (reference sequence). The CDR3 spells CASSLDGVYEQYF. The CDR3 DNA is TGTGCCAGTAGTCTCGACGGAGTATACGAGCAGTACTTC.